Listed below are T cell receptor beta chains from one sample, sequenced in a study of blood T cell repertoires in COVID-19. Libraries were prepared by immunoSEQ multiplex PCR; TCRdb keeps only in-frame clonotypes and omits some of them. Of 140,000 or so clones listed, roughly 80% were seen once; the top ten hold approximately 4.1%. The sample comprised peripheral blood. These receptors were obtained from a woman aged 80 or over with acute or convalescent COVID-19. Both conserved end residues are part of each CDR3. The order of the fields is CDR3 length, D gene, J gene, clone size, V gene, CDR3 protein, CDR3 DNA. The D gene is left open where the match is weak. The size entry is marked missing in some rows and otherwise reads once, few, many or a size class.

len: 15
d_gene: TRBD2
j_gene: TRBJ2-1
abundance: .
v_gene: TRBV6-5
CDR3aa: CASSPLAGGYFEQFF
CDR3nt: TGTGCCAGCAGTCCGCTAGCGGGAGGTTATTTTGAGCAGTTCTTC

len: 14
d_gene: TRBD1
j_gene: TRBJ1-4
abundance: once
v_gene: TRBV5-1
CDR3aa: CASSRTGRGEKLFF
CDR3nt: TGCGCCAGCAGCAGGACAGGCCGCGGAGAAAAACTGTTTTTT

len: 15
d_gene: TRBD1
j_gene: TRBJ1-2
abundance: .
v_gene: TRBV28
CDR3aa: CASSDRGRSVYGYTF
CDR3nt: TGTGCCAGCAGTGACAGGGGACGGAGTGTCTATGGCTACACCTTC

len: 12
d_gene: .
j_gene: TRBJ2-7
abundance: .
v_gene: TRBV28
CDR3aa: CASSPPGDEQYF
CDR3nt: TGTGCCAGCAGTCCCCCAGGGGACGAGCAGTACTTC

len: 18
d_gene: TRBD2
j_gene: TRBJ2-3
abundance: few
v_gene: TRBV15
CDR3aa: CATSRDLSSSGSTDTQYF
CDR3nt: TGTGCCACCAGCAGAGACCTATCCTCTAGCGGGAGCACAGATACGCAGTATTTT

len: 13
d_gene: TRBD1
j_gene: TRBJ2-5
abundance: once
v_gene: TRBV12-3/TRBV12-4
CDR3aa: CASLHRDSQTQYF
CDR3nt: TGTGCCAGCTTACACCGGGACAGTCAGACCCAGTACTTC

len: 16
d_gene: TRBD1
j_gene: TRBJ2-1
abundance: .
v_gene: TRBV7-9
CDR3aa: CASSPDGFRTGDEQFF
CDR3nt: TGTGCCAGCAGCCCCGACGGCTTTCGGACAGGGGACGAGCAGTTCTTC

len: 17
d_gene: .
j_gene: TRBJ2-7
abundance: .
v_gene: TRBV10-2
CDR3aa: CASTPTSRIRGSYEQYF
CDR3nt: TGCGCCAGCACTCCAACTAGCCGAATAAGAGGGTCCTACGAGCAGTACTTC

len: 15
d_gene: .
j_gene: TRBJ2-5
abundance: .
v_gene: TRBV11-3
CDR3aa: CASSLDGTIQETQYF
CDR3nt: TGTGCCAGCAGCTTAGATGGGACAATCCAAGAGACCCAGTACTTC

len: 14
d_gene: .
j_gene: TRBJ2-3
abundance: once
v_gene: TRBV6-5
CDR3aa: CANQHRPSTDTQYF
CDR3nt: TGTGCCAACCAACACAGACCGAGCACAGATACGCAGTATTTT

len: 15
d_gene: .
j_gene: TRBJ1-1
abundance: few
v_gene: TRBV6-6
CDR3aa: CASIQAEYMNTEAFF
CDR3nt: TGTGCCAGCATCCAGGCAGAGTACATGAACACTGAAGCTTTCTTT

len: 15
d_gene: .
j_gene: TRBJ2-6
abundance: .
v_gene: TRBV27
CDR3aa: CASSLRDSGANVLTF
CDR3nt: TGTGCCAGCAGTTTACGGGACTCTGGGGCCAACGTCCTGACTTTC

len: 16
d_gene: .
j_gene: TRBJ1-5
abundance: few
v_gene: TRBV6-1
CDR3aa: CASSEGGGGDNQPQHF
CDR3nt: TGTGCCAGCAGTGAAGGCGGCGGAGGGGACAATCAGCCCCAGCATTTT

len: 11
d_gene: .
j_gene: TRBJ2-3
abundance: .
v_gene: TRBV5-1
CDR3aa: CASSLRDTQYF
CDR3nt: TGCGCCAGCAGCCTCCGGGATACGCAGTATTTT

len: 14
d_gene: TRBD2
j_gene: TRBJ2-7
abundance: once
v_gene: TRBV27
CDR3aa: CASSFGGRDYEQYF
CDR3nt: TGTGCCAGCAGTTTCGGTGGGAGGGACTACGAGCAGTACTTC

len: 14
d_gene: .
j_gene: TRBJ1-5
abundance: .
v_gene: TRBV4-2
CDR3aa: CASSQAGVNQPQHF
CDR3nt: TGTGCCAGCAGCCAAGCCGGGGTCAATCAGCCCCAGCATTTT

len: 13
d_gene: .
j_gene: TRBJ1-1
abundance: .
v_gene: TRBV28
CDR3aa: CASSLQGRAEAFF
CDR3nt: TGTGCCAGCAGCCTACAGGGACGCGCTGAAGCTTTCTTT

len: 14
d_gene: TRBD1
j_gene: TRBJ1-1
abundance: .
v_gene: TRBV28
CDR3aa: CASSWDRGETEAFF
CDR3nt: TGTGCCAGCAGTTGGGACAGGGGTGAGACTGAAGCTTTCTTT

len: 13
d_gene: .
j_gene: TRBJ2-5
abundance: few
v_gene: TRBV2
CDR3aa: CASSEQGRQTQYF
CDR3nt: TGTGCCAGCAGTGAACAGGGGCGACAGACCCAGTACTTC

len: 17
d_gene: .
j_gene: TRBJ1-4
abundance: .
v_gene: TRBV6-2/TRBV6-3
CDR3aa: CASSYRGGPATNEKLFF
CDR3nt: TGTGCCAGCAGTTACCGAGGGGGACCTGCAACTAATGAAAAACTGTTTTTT

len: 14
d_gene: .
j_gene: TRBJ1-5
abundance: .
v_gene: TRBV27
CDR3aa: CASSRQGSNQPQHF
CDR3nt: TGTGCCAGCAGTCGTCAGGGAAGCAATCAGCCCCAGCATTTT

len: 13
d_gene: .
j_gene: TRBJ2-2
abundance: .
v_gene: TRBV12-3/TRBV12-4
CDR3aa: CASSLGADGELFF
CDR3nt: TGTGCCAGCAGTTTGGGGGCGGACGGGGAGCTGTTTTTT

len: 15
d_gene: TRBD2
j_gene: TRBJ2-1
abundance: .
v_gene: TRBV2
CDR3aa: CASRGLAGGTNEQFF
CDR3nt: TGTGCCAGCAGAGGACTAGCGGGGGGGACCAATGAGCAGTTCTTC

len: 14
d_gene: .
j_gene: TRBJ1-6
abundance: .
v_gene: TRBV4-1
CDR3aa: CASQQGNYNSPLHF
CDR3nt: TGCGCCAGTCAACAGGGAAACTATAATTCACCCCTCCACTTT

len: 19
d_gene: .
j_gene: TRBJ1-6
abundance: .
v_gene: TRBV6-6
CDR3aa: CASSPLVTAYSSYNSPLHF
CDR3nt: TGTGCCAGCAGTCCACTCGTCACAGCCTATAGCTCCTATAATTCACCCCTCCACTTT

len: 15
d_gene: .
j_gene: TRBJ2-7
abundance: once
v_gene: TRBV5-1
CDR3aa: CASSLATGSSYEQYF
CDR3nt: TGCGCCAGCAGCTTGGCCACGGGATCTTCCTACGAGCAGTACTTC

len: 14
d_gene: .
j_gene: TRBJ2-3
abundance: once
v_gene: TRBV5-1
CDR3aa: CASSSRGLGDTQYF
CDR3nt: TGCGCCAGCAGCTCAAGGGGATTGGGGGATACGCAGTATTTT

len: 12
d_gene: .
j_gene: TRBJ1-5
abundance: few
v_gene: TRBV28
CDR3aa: CASKSLNQPQHF
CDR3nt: TGTGCCAGCAAATCCCTCAATCAGCCCCAGCATTTT

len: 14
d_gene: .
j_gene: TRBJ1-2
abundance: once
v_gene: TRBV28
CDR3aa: CASSLAPRDYGYTF
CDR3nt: TGTGCCAGCAGTTTGGCCCCACGGGACTATGGCTACACCTTC

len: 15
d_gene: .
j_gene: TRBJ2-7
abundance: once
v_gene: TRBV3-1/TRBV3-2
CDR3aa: CASSEDSLLHYEQYF
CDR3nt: TGTGCCAGCAGCGAGGACAGCCTCCTTCACTACGAGCAGTACTTC

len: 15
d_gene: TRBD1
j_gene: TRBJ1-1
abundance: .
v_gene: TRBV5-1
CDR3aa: CASSLAGTANTEAFF
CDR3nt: TGCGCCAGCAGCTTGGCAGGGACAGCGAACACTGAAGCTTTCTTT

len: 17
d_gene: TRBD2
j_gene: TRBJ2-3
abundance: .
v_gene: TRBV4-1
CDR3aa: CASSQTELAENTDTQYF
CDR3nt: TGCGCCAGCAGCCAAACGGAGCTAGCGGAGAACACAGATACGCAGTATTTT

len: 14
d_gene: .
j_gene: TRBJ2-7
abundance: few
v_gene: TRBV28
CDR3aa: CASSSRLPYYEQYF
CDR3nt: TGTGCCAGCAGTTCCCGACTGCCTTACTACGAGCAGTACTTC

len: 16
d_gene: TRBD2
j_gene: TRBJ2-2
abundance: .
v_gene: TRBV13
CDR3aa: CASSLDSGRWTGELFF
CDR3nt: TGTGCCAGCAGCCTGGATAGCGGGAGGTGGACCGGGGAGCTGTTTTTT

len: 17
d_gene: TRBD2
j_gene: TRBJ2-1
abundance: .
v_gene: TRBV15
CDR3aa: CATSRERTSGVYNEQFF
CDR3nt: TGTGCCACCAGCAGAGAGAGGACTAGCGGGGTATACAATGAGCAGTTCTTC

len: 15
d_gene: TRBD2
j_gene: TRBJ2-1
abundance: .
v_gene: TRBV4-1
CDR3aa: CASSQGLAVFHEQFF
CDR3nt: TGCGCCAGCAGCCAAGGGCTAGCGGTTTTCCATGAGCAGTTCTTC

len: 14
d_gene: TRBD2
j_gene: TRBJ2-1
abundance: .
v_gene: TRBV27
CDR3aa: CASTVAGVYNEQFF
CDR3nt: TGTGCCAGCACCGTAGCGGGAGTCTACAATGAGCAGTTCTTC

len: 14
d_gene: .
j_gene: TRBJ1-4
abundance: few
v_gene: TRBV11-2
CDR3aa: CASNWGGGGEKLFF
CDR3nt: TGTGCCAGCAACTGGGGGGGTGGAGGTGAAAAACTGTTTTTT

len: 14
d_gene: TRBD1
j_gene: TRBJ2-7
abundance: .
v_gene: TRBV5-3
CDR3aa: CARSVTGWYYEQYF
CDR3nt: TGTGCCAGAAGCGTGACAGGGTGGTACTACGAGCAGTACTTC

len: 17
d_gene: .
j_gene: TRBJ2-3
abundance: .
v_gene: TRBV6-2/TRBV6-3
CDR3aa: CASSSAPGSYSTDTQYF
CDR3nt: TGTGCCAGCAGTTCCGCCCCAGGATCTTATAGCACAGATACGCAGTATTTT

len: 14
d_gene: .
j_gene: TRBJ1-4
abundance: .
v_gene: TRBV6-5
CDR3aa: CASASREGDEKLFF
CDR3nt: TGTGCCAGCGCCTCCAGGGAGGGAGATGAAAAACTGTTTTTT

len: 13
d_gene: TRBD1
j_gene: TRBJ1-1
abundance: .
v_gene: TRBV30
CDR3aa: CASSTQGITEAFF
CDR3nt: TGTGCCTCGAGCACACAGGGGATCACTGAAGCTTTCTTT

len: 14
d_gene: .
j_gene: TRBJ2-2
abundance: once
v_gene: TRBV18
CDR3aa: CASSTDWYTGELFF
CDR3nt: TGTGCCAGCTCAACGGACTGGTACACCGGGGAGCTGTTTTTT

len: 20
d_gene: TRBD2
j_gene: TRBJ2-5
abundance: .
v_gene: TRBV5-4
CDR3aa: CASSRAIGLAGGPPQETQYF
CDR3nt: TGTGCCAGCAGCCGTGCGATTGGACTAGCGGGGGGGCCCCCCCAAGAGACCCAGTACTTC

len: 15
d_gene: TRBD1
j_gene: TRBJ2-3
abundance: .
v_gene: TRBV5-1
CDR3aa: CASSVDRAPTDTQYF
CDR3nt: TGCGCCAGCAGCGTCGACAGGGCTCCCACAGATACGCAGTATTTT

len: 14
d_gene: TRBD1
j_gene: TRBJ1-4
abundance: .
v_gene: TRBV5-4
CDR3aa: CASSWTGGDEKLFF
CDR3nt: TGTGCCAGCAGCTGGACAGGGGGGGATGAAAAACTGTTTTTT

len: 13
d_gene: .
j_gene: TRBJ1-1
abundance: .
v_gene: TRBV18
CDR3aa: CASSPAGAGEAFF
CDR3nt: TGTGCCAGCTCACCGGCCGGAGCTGGTGAAGCTTTCTTT

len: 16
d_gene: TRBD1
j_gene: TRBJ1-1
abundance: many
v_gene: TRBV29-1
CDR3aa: CSSHPLPGQGAAEAFF
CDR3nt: TGCAGCTCCCACCCCCTTCCGGGACAGGGGGCGGCTGAAGCTTTCTTT

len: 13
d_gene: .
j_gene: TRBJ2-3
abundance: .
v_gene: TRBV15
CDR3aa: CATSRGGQDTQYF
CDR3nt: TGTGCCACCAGCAGAGGCGGCCAAGATACGCAGTATTTT

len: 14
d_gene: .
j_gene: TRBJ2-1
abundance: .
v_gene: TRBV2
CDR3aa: CASGRLVHNDEQFF
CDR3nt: TGTGCCAGCGGTAGACTGGTCCATAACGATGAGCAGTTCTTC

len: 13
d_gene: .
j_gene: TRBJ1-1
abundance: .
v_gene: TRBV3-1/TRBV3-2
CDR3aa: CASSQVRGTEAFF
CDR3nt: TGTGCCAGCAGCCAAGTTAGGGGCACTGAAGCTTTCTTT

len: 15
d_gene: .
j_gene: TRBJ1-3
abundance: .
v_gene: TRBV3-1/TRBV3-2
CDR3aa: CASSQDPVSGNTIYF
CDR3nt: TGTGCCAGCAGCCAAGATCCTGTCTCTGGAAACACCATATATTTT

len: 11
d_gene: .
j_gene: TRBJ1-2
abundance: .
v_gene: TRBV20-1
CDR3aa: CSASGRYGYTF
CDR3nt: TGCAGTGCTAGTGGTCGGTACGGCTACACCTTC

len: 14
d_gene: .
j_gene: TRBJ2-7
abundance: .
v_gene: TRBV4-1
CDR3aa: CASSPQGAYYEQYF
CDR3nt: TGCGCCAGCAGCCCCCAAGGGGCGTACTACGAGCAGTACTTC

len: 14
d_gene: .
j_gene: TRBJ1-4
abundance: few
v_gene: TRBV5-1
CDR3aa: CASSLQDFEEKLFF
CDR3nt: TGCGCCAGCAGCTTACAAGACTTCGAGGAAAAACTGTTTTTT

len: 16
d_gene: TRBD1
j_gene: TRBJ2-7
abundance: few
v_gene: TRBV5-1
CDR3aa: CASTLRIRTGGSEQYF
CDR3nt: TGCGCCAGCACGCTTCGTATCCGGACAGGGGGATCCGAGCAGTACTTC

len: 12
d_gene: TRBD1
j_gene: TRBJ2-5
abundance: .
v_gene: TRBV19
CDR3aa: CASSNRGETQYF
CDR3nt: TGTGCCAGTAGTAACAGGGGCGAGACCCAGTACTTC